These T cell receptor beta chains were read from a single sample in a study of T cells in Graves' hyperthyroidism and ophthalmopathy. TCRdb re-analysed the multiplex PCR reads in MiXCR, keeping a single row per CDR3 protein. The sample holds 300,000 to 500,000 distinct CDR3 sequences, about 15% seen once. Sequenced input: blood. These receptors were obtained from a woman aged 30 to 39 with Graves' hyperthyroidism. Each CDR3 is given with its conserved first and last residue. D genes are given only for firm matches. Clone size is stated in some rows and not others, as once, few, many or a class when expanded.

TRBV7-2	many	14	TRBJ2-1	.	CASSPRQSYNEQFF	TGTGCCAGCAGCCCCAGGCAGTCCTACAATGAGCAGTTCTTC
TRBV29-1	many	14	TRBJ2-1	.	CSVIGGGDGNEQFF	TGCAGCGTTATTGGCGGAGGGGATGGAAATGAGCAGTTCTTC
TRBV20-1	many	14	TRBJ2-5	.	CSARDRNGGATQYF	TGCAGTGCTAGAGATCGGAACGGGGGCGCGACCCAGTACTTC
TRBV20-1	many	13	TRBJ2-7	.	CSAPSSGRYEQYF	TGCAGTGCCCCGTCGAGCGGGCGGTACGAGCAGTACTTC
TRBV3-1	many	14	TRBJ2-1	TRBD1	CASCLTGGANEQFF	TGTGCCAGCTGCTTGACAGGGGGTGCGAATGAGCAGTTCTTC
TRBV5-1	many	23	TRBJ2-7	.	CASSLRYMRQGDSAREAAYEQYF	TGCGCCAGCAGCTTACGGTATATGAGACAGGGGGATTCGGCGCGGGAGGCCGCCTACGAGCAGTACTTC
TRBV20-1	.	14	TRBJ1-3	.	CSAPETSSGNTIYF	TGCAGTGCCCCCGAGACGAGCTCTGGAAACACCATATATTTT
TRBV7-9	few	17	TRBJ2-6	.	CASIRVGAASGANVLTF	TGTGCCAGCATTCGGGTCGGGGCAGCTTCTGGGGCCAACGTCCTGACTTTC
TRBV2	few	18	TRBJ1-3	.	CASSEARQDIYSGNTIYF	TGTGCCAGCAGTGAAGCTCGACAGGATATATACTCTGGAAACACCATATATTTT
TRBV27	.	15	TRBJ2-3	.	CASSSQSLSTDTQYF	TGTGCCAGCAGTTCACAGAGCCTCAGCACAGATACGCAGTATTTT
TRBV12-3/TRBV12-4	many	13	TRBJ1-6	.	CASSLSEGLTLHF	TGTGCCAGCAGTTTAAGTGAGGGGTTGACCCTCCACTTT
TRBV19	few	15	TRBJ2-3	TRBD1	CASSRQGMTTDTQYF	TGTGCCAGTAGTCGACAGGGGATGACGACAGATACGCAGTATTTT
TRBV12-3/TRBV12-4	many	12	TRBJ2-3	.	CASSLSTDTQYF	TGTGCCAGCAGTCTGTCCACAGATACGCAGTATTTT
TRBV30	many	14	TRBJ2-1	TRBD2	CAWSRTSGNNEQFF	TGTGCCTGGAGTAGGACTAGCGGAAACAATGAGCAGTTCTTC
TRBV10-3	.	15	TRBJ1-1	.	CAISESGSANTEAFF	TGTGCCATCAGTGAGTCCGGGTCAGCGAACACTGAAGCTTTCTTT
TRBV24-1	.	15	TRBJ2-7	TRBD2	CATKIPGLAIYEQYF	TGTGCCACCAAGATACCGGGACTAGCTATCTACGAGCAGTACTTC
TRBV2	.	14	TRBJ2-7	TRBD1	CASKQGASGYEQYF	TGTGCCAGCAAGCAGGGGGCCAGCGGGTACGAGCAGTACTTC
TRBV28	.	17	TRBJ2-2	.	CASIVGERVGETGELFF	TGTGCCAGCATCGTCGGCGAGAGGGTCGGTGAAACCGGGGAGCTGTTTTTT
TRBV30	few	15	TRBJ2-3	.	CASTARSGGTDTQYF	TGTGCCTCCACTGCTAGATCGGGGGGCACAGATACGCAGTATTTT
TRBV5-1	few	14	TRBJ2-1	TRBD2	CASRTEGSGRGMFF	TGCGCCAGCCGCACCGAGGGTAGCGGGAGAGGAATGTTCTTC
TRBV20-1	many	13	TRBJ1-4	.	CSASGGAREKLFF	TGCAGTGCTAGCGGGGGAGCGCGGGAAAAACTGTTTTTT
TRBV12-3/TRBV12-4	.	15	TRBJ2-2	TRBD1	CASRRSDRVGGELFF	TGTGCCAGCAGGAGATCGGACAGGGTAGGCGGGGAGCTGTTTTTT
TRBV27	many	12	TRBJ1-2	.	CATGRQPYGYTF	TGTGCCACCGGAAGACAGCCTTATGGCTACACCTTC
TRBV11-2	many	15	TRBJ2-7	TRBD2	CASSIRRAGAREQYF	TGTGCCAGCAGCATCAGGCGAGCGGGAGCACGCGAGCAGTACTTC
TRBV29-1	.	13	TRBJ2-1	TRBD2	CSFLTSGGYEQFF	TGCAGCTTCTTAACTAGCGGGGGCTACGAGCAGTTCTTC
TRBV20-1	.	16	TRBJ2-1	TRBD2	CSARDGVLAGYNEQFF	TGCAGTGCTAGAGATGGGGTGCTAGCGGGCTACAATGAGCAGTTCTTC
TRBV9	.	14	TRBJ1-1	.	CASSSGTLGTEAFF	TGTGCCAGCAGCTCCGGGACTTTAGGGACTGAAGCTTTCTTT
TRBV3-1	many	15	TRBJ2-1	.	CASSLSASSYNEQFF	TGTGCCAGCAGCCTTAGCGCCAGCTCCTACAATGAGCAGTTCTTC
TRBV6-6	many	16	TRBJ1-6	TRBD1	CASSYSSRTGVSPLHF	TGTGCCAGCAGTTACTCGTCGAGGACAGGGGTGTCACCCCTCCACTTT
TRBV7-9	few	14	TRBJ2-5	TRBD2	CASSWGGSQETQYF	TGTGCCAGCAGCTGGGGCGGGAGCCAAGAGACCCAGTACTTC
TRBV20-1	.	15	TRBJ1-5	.	CSAPQGGGSNRPQHF	TGCAGTGCTCCCCAAGGCGGGGGTAGCAATCGGCCCCAGCATTTT
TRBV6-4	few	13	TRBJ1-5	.	CASSTREHQPQHF	TGTGCCAGCAGTACCCGGGAGCATCAGCCCCAGCATTTT
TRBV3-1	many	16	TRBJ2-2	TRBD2	CASSQGLAGATGELFF	TGTGCCAGCAGCCAAGGACTAGCGGGAGCCACCGGGGAGCTGTTTTTT
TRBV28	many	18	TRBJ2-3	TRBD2	CATHIPAGDRVGTDTQYF	TGTGCCACCCACATCCCAGCGGGAGACCGGGTAGGCACAGATACGCAGTATTTT
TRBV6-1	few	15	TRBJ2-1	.	CASSDSRDPYNEQFF	TGTGCCAGCAGTGATAGTCGGGACCCATACAATGAGCAGTTCTTC
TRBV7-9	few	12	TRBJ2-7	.	CASSTPGVEQYF	TGTGCCAGCAGCACACCAGGGGTCGAGCAGTACTTC
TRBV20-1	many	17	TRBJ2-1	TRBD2	CSARDVGLAGAYNEQFF	TGCAGTGCTAGAGATGTCGGGCTAGCGGGAGCCTACAATGAGCAGTTCTTC
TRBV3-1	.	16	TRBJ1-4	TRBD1	CASSRGSGQGNEKLFF	TGTGCCAGCAGCCGGGGGAGCGGACAGGGGAATGAAAAACTGTTTTTT
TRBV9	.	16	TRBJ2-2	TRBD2	CASKRLAGPNTGELFF	TGTGCCAGCAAACGACTAGCGGGGCCGAACACCGGGGAGCTGTTTTTT
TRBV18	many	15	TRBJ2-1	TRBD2	CASSPMTSIINEQFF	TGTGCCAGCTCACCCATGACTAGCATTATCAATGAGCAGTTCTTC
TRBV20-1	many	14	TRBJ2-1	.	CSARFHIKYNEQFF	TGCAGTGCTAGATTTCACATTAAGTACAATGAGCAGTTCTTC
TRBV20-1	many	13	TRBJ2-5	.	CSARGTLQETQYF	TGCAGTGCAAGAGGGACACTCCAAGAGACCCAGTACTTC
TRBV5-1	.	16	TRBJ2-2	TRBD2	CASSWTTGTRTGELFF	TGCGCCAGCAGCTGGACCACCGGGACTAGAACCGGGGAGCTGTTTTTT
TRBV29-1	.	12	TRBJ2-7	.	CSVTLTRGEQYF	TGCAGCGTCACCCTGACTAGAGGCGAGCAGTACTTC
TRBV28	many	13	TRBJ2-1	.	CASSFPSYNEQFF	TGTGCCAGCAGTTTTCCCTCCTACAATGAGCAGTTCTTC
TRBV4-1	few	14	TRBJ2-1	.	CASSQESAPREQFF	TGCGCCAGCAGCCAAGAATCGGCACCTCGGGAGCAGTTCTTC